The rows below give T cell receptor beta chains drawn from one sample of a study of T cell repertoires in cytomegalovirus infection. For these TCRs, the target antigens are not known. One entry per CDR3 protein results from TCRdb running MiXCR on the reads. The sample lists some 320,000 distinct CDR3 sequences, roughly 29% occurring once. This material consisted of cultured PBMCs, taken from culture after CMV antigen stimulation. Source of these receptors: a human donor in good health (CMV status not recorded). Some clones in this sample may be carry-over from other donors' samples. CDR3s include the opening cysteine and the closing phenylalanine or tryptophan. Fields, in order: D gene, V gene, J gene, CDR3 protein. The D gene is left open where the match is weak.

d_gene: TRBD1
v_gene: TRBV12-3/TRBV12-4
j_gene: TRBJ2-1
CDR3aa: CASRIDRGWYNEQFF

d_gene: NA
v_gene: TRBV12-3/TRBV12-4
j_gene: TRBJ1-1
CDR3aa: CASRKTNTEAFF

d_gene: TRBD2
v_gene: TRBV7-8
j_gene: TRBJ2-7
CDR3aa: CASSPSSGSYEQYF

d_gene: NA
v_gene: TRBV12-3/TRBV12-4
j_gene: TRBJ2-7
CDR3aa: CASSTRVGYEQYF

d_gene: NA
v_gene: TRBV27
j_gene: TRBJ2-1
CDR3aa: CARRSSRDEQFF

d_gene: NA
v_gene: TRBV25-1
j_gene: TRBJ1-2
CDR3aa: CASSEVYGYTF

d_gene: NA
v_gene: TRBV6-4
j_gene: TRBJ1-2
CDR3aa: CASREGTGYTF

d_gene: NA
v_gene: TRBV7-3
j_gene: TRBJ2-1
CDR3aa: CASAQDSYNEQFF

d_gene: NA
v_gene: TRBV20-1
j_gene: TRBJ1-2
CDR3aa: CSASAQENYGYTF

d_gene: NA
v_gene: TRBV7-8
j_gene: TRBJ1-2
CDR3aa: CASSANRVSNYGYTF

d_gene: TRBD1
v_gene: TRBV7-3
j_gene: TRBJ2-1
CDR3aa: CASSSTGGREQFF

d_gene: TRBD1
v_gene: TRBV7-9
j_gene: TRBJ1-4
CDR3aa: CASSSQGVATNEKLFF

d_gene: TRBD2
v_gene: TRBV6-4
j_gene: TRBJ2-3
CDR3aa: CASSEASGSTDTQYF

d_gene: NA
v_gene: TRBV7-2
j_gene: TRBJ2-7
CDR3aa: CASSPKGPEQYF

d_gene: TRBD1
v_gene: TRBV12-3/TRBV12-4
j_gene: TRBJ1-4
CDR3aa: CASSLRQGGTEKLFF

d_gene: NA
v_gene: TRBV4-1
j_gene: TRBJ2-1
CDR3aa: CASSPQGRANNEQFF

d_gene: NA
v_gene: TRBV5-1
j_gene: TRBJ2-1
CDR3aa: CASSDWTEYNEQFF

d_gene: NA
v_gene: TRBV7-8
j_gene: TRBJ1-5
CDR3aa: CASSLGIGVVNQPQHF

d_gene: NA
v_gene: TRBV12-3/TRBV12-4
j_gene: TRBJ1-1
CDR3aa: CASRGNDGGQMNTEAFF

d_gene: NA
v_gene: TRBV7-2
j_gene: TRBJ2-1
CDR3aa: CASSSPPLYNEQFF

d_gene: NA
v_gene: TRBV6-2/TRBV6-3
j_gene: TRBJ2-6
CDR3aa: CASRRANVLTF

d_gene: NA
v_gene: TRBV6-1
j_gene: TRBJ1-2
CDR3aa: CASRDRRFFDYGYTF

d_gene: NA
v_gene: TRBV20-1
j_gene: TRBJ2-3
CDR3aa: CSASHGSVTGTDTQYF

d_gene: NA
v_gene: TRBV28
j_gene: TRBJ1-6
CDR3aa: CASSLFQVSPLHF

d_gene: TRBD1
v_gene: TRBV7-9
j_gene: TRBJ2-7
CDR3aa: CASSLVWTGGYEQYF

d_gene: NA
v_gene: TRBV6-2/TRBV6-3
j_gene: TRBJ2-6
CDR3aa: CASTRTSGANVLTF

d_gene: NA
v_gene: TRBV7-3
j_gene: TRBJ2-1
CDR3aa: CASSLYPIGRRYDEQFF

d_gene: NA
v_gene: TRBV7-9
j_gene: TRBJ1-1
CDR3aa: CASTRSNTEAFF